The sequence of this T cell receptor (beta chain) was determined in a study of T-cell reconstitution after alpha-beta-depleted transplantation in children. Overall study results and limits: After one year, T-cell counts and TCRbeta diversity mostly came from new T cells.

A note on this clonotype: The antigen is undetermined.

Unique molecular identifiers were incorporated when the TCRbeta library was constructed. TCRdb re-called the PCR reads through MiXCR, storing one row per CDR3 protein. The table has almost 600,000 distinct CDR3 sequences, roughly a quarter seen once. Unmatched junction bases numbered 9, after V lost 0 bases and J lost 7 bases. This CDR3 is 15 amino acids long. The germline V gene has CDR1 GTSNPN and CDR2 SVGIG (reference sequence). This sample comprised PBMCs, obtained before TCRalphabeta/CD19-depleted stem cell transplant. This TCR derives from a boy in the first two years of life with Wiskott-Aldrich syndrome, due to receive a stem cell transplant. This sequence joins TRBV30 and TRBJ2-7; 10 positions agree with TRBD2. CDR3 loop: CAWSVRLAGAREQYF. CDR3 bases: TGTGCCTGGAGTGTCCGGCTAGCGGGAGCACGAGAGCAGTACTTC. Full variable domain (rest looked up from reference TRBV30 and TRBJ2-7): SQTIHQWPATLVQPVGSPLSLECTVEGTSNPNLYWYRQAAGRGLQLLFYSVGIGQISSEVPQNLSASRPQDRQFILSSKKLLLSDSGFYLCAWSVRLAGAREQYFGPGTRLTVT.